Listed here is a single T cell receptor beta chain. This record comes from a study of blood T cell repertoires in COVID-19. Data came from immunoSEQ multiplex PCR; TCRdb stores just in-frame clones and leaves some out. The sample includes around 300,000 clones, 80% to 90% seen only once; the top ten take 3%. Input material: peripheral blood. This clonotype was obtained from a woman aged 25 to 45 with active or convalescent COVID-19.

Here the CDR3 reads CASSPRRGQLDYGYTF. CDR3 nucleotide sequence: TGTGCCAGCTCACCGAGGAGAGGGCAACTTGACTATGGCTACACCTTC. V is TRBV18 and J is TRBJ1-2; no clear D gene. The CDR3 totals 16 residues. V dropped 3 bases and J dropped 3 bases, with 17 bases sitting between them. Germline CDR1 is KGHSH and CDR2 is LQKENI.